What follows is one TCR beta chain and its context. Its antigen is still unknown. No per-base quality is available; no much larger clone lies one base away. A MiSeq instrument was used for deep resolution sequencing, which targeted depths ranging from 1 in 1 million up to 1 in 200,000 T cells, with coverage averaging 10x for each clonotype. The immunoSEQ hsTCRB Kit was used to generate the TCR beta libraries. Per the authors' processing: ImmunoSEQ Data Assistant and ImmunoSEQ Analyzer were used for data analysis, and V, D and J genes were assigned according to IMGT definitions. Clonality, which ranges from 0 to 1, was calculated as one minus the normalized Shannon entropy of productive rearrangement frequencies. Public clonotype analysis was restricted to overrepresented clonotypes comprising at least 0.05% of each patient's repertoire. About twelve repertoires from age-matched healthy donors, obtained from immuneACCESS, served as clonality controls. What TCRdb holds here is the immuneACCESS table cut down to in-frame rearrangements. Part of the clones is not present; checked against another copy, under half of the missing clones reflect an unresolved V gene, and the others are unexplained. The V and J calls and the clone size are those of that table, but D and trimming were determined from the DNA. For this sample there are 70,000 to 85,000 clones; 75% to 85% appear just once. Of the sample, under 8.5% is held by the ten largest clones.

This sample's time point label indicates: progressive disease on ibrutinib. For TCR beta library preparation, about 2 micrograms of genomic DNA were isolated from cryopreserved PBMCs. Longitudinal blood samples from CLL patients on ibrutinib monotherapy underwent high-throughput TCR beta sequencing. Patients were enrolled in a phase 2 open-label single-center ibrutinib monotherapy trial. This sample is drawn from a study of cytotoxic CD8 clonotypes in ibrutinib-treated CLL (TCRdb year 2021). For context, the study as a whole: The cohort was composed of some twelve relapsed/refractory and 15 treatment-naive patients; IGHV unmutated status was identified in roughly 17 patients. Partial responses were observed in some 24 patients and complete responses in 2; after a median follow-up of around 68 months, remission was maintained in 15 or so patients and progression was observed in approximately 12. The response samples were drawn at a median of 12 months into treatment, with a range of about 6 to 40 months. On average, each sample yielded roughly 250,000 productive templates and over 90,000 productive rearrangements. Of the approximately 91 people in the trial, around 25 had longitudinal samples available. Cryopreserved peripheral blood mononuclear cells were obtained prior to treatment, at the time of response, and at either disease progression or sustained remission. Every sample from remission and from progressive disease was obtained while the patients were still on ibrutinib.

The CDR3 sequence holds 16 residues, the cysteine and phenylalanine included. This entry keeps only the CDR3 DNA: 48 bases, framed from base 1. The trim is 0 bases for V and 2 bases for J, with a gap of 14 bases between the germline ends. CDR1 and CDR2 are read off the germline V gene as MNHEY and SVGAGI. The paper as a whole reports these results and caveats: Sampling times were not matched between sustained-remission and progressing patients, and lymph node repertoires were not studied. Public clonotypes were rare and either contracted or stayed stable during treatment, and the rise in clonality at ibrutinib response reflected the expansion of private clonotypes. At baseline, clonality was higher than in age-matched healthy donors and showed a strong correlation with circulating CD8+ T-cell counts. Clonality increased at ibrutinib response, stayed stable in sustained remission, and fell back toward baseline at progression.

The sequence joins TRBV6-5 to TRBJ2-7, and perhaps TRBD2 as D gene, on 5 matching bases. The sample here was PBMCs, taken at disease progression, from a patient treated with ibrutinib. This sequence was found in a human donor with chronic lymphocytic leukemia. The CDR3 reads CASSYSPGWDPYEQYF. The DNA sequence is given as TGTGCCAGCAGTTACTCTCCGGGATGGGATCCCTACGAGCAGTACTTC.